This T cell receptor beta chain was sequenced for a study of cytomegalovirus exposure and HLA in healthy donors. This PCR relied on a set of 60 Vbeta primers and 13 Jbeta primers. Generated by immunoSEQ multiplex PCR, the TCRdb table keeps only in-frame clones and is missing some. The sample shows approximately 180,000 clones, around 80% of them seen only once. Per germline, CDR1 MNHEY and CDR2 SVGAGI. The CDR3 is made up of 15 amino acids. V was shortened by 4 bases and J by 4 bases, with 17 bases between the two germline ends. The material sequenced was PBMCs. The sequence was obtained from a man younger than 35 in good health and CMV-seronegative. The rearrangement joins TRBV6-5 to TRBJ2-7, with D perhaps matching TRBD1 (6 bases). The DNA of the CDR3 is TGTGCCAGCAGTTCGGAACGCAGGGGCGGGTACGAGCAGTACTTC. Amino acids: CASSSERRGGYEQYF.